What follows are 2 T cell receptor beta chains derived from one specimen sequenced in a study of blood T cell repertoires in COVID-19. The data were produced by immunoSEQ multiplex PCR, yet TCRdb's version contains in-frame clones alone and is incomplete. The table has about 170,000 clones, around 83% seen once. Sequencing input: peripheral blood. The receptors originated from a woman older than 75 in a cohort sampled during active or convalescent COVID-19.

The chain carries TRBV28 and TRBJ2-7; a weak D match, TRBD1 (5 bases). The CDR3 sequence is 14 residues long. The germline CDR1 and CDR2 sequences are MDHEN and SYDVKM. With 1 base removed from V and 4 bases from J, the gap between germline ends came to 11 bases. This chain's CDR3 is CASSLLAGKYEQYF. The DNA of the CDR3 is TGTGCCAGCAGTTTATTGGCAGGGAAGTACGAGCAGTACTTC. Full variable domain (outside the CDR3, taken from reference TRBV28 and TRBJ2-7): DVKVTQSSRYLVKRTGEKVFLECVQDMDHENMFWYRQDPGLGLRLIYFSYDVKMKEKGDIPEGYSVSREKKERFSLILESASTNQTSMYLCASSLLAGKYEQYFGPGTRLTVT.

The chain combines TRBV18 with TRBJ2-1; 11 nucleotides line up with TRBD1. Germline CDR1 KGHSH, CDR2 LQKENI. V dropped 2 bases and J dropped 9; count of bases not matched to a gene: 9. The CDR3 has 16 residues. CDR3 protein: CASSPGQGAFVIEQFF. CDR3 in DNA: TGTGCCAGCTCACCAGGACAGGGGGCATTTGTTATTGAGCAGTTCTTC.